The 3 T cell receptor beta chains given below trace back to one sample, sequenced in a study of cytomegalovirus exposure and HLA in healthy donors. The primer mix had 60 Vbeta and 13 Jbeta primers. TCRdb's table, derived via immunoSEQ multiplex PCR, lists solely in-frame clones and lacks some. The sample includes approximately 150,000 clones, 70% to 85% of them seen just once. Material for sequencing was PBMCs. The receptors were gathered from a woman aged 35 to 49 in good health and CMV-seronegative.

The gene calls are TRBV13 and TRBJ1-1, with D maybe TRBD1 (6 bases). Germline CDR1 PRHDT, CDR2 FYEKMQ (reference sequence). The V end was cut by 2 bases, the J end by 7 bases, with 14 bases between. The CDR3 contains 14 residues. The CDR3 region has the DNA TGTGCCAGCAGCTTAACAGGGTTAACCCTTGAAGCTTTCTTT. Its protein product is CASSLTGLTLEAFF.

Only a few counts were recorded for this clone. The chain joins TRBV6-5 to TRBJ1-5, with D uncertain. V was cut by 1 base and J by 9 bases, with 19 bases left in between. CDR1 MNHEY and CDR2 SVGAGI come from the germline V gene. This CDR3 spans 16 amino acids. The DNA of the CDR3 is TGTGCCAGCAGTTACTTCGGTATGTCCCCGCGATGGCCCCAGCATTTT. Translation gives CASSYFGMSPRWPQHF.

The chain couples TRBV9 to TRBJ2-1; D might be TRBD2 (5 bases). The V and J ends lost 0 bases and 4 bases respectively, with 11 bases between them. The germline V gene encodes CDR1 SGDLS and CDR2 YYNGEE. The length of the CDR3 is 15 residues. CDR3 sequence (DNA): TGTGCCAGCAGCGTAGATCTGCGGGCGTACAATGAGCAGTTCTTC. Amino acids: CASSVDLRAYNEQFF.